What follows is one T cell receptor beta chain and its context. Its target is unknown. The sample, approximately 10 milliliters of peripheral blood, was drawn from each donor. Next came a second PCR, run for about 7 to 12 cycles, which used a sample-barcoded 5' primer along with a J-beta primer mix. Each of the cDNA molecules was tagged by a template-switch adaptor with 12 random nucleotides. Each CDR3 protein is one row after TCRdb ran MiXCR on the 5' RACE reads. The sample holds about 570,000 distinct CDR3 sequences, 25% to 30% seen once. This sample is part of a study of blood T cells in healthy people across ages. Across the study: Roughly one uniquely barcoded beta molecule per two T cells was captured. Findings of the study overall: More naive CD4+ cells and higher diversity marked long-lived donors relative to aged donors.

The germline V gene encodes CDR1 SQVTM and CDR2 ANQGSEA. The V end lost 7 bases, the J end lost 5 bases, and 17 bases lay between the germline ends. CDR3 size: 13 residues. V usage is TRBV29-1 and J usage is TRBJ1-1; TRBD1 might be the D (6 bases). Sequencing input: blood. This receptor was taken from a woman in her 70s in good health. CDR3 residues: CSAGQLLWTEAFF. In DNA, the CDR3 is TGCAGCGCCGGACAGTTGCTGTGGACTGAAGCTTTCTTT.